Sequencing of this TCR beta chain was carried out in a study of identical twins. This CDR3 region has 16 residues. The V gene lost 0 bases and the J gene lost 5 bases, with 14 bases spanning the gap. CDR1 and CDR2 from the germline V gene are DFQATT and SNEGSKA (reference sequence). This clonotype was observed a handful of times. TCRdb reprocessed the 5' RACE reads with MiXCR, giving one entry per CDR3 protein. The top ten hold 5.1% of the sample, which has about 200,000 distinct CDR3 sequences, around 10% seen once. The chain is built from TRBV20-1 and TRBJ1-6; TRBD1 might be the D (6 bases). This clonotype was sampled from a woman aged 18-29 years in good health. The sequencing sample was made of memory (CD45RO+) T cells sorted from blood. The CDR3 coding sequence is TGCAGTGCTAGAGAGGGGGGCGACACAAATAATTCACCCCTCCACTTT. Amino acid sequence: CSAREGGDTNNSPLHF.